This T cell receptor (beta chain) came from a study of chemoradiotherapy in HPV16-positive cancers. The method was immunoSEQ multiplex PCR; TCRdb's version includes in-frame clones alone and lacks a portion of them. The sample yields about 4,700 clones, around 72% seen once. The CDR3 has 15 residues. Per the germline V gene, CDR1 is SGHRS and CDR2 is YFSETQ. The trim removed 0 bases at V and 4 bases at J, leaving 3 bases unmatched. The source was tumor tissue, collected from a patient who underwent chemoradiotherapy. The chain joins TRBV5-1 to TRBJ1-2; 10 nucleotides agree with TRBD1. The TCR was taken from a human donor with HPV-associated anogenital cancer. CDR3 sequence (DNA): TGCGCCAGCAGCTTGGGGACAGGGGGTTCCTATGGCTACACCTTC. Its translation is CASSLGTGGSYGYTF.